Shown below are 18 T cell receptor beta chains from a single sample sequenced in a study of CD8 T cells in Susac syndrome. Reverse transcription used 0.5 to 1 ug RNA and random hexamers. TCRdb fed the immunoSEQ multiplex PCR reads into MiXCR, producing one record per CDR3 protein. The data hold about 290,000 distinct CDR3 sequences, with roughly 90% observed a single time. Source material: CD8+ T cells from PBMCs. These receptors were obtained from a human donor with multiple sclerosis.

This rearrangement joins TRBV6-5 to TRBJ2-7; 9 bases map to TRBD2. The ends lost 6 bases at V and 3 bases at J; junction bases unmatched: 6. This CDR3 is built from 14 residues. The germline CDR1 and CDR2 sequences are MNHEY and SVGAGI. The CDR3 loop is CASRWTSEDYEQYF. CDR3 bases: TGTGCCAGCAGGTGGACTAGCGAGGACTACGAGCAGTACTTC.

This clonotype was seen only once. The J gene is TRBJ2-1, the V gene TRBV7-6, with TRBD2 identical over 11 bases. This CDR3 contains 16 residues. The V gene end was trimmed by 1 base and the J gene end by 6 bases; junction bases not matched to a gene: 5. The germline CDR1 and CDR2 sequences are SGHVS and FNYEAQ. The CDR3 coding sequence is TGTGCCAGCAGCTTAGACGTGACTAGCGGGATCAATGAGCAGTTCTTC. Amino acid sequence: CASSLDVTSGINEQFF.

V and J are TRBV20-1 and TRBJ2-1; D might be TRBD1 or TRBD2, each matching 6 bases. Trimming left V 2 bases short and J 9 bases short, with 17 bases between. The CDR3 totals 14 residues. Germline CDR1 reads DFQATT; CDR2 reads SNEGSKA (reference sequence). CDR3 sequence: CSARPSGGQGEQFF. The CDR3 DNA is TGCAGTGCTAGACCCTCCGGGGGCCAGGGTGAGCAGTTCTTC.

The chain employs TRBV20-1 and TRBJ2-5; no definite D call. V was trimmed by 1 base and J by 0 bases, leaving 9 bases between them. Germline V gives CDR1 DFQATT, CDR2 SNEGSKA (reference sequence). The CDR3 is 14 residues long. CDR3 nucleotide sequence: TGCAGTGCTAGAGTTCCAGCGAACCAAGAGACCCAGTACTTC. This sequence encodes CSARVPANQETQYF.

A note on this clonotype: A read error may account for a junction end that differs from germline. V is TRBV7-7 and J is TRBJ2-7; TRBD1 matches at 8 bases. The CDR3 spans 15 residues. The germline CDR1 and CDR2 sequences are SSHAT and FNYEAQ (reference sequence). The CDR3 loop is CASSLSGGAGYEQYF. CDR3 DNA: TGTGCTAGCAGCTTATCAGGGGGCGCGGGTTACGAGCAGTACTTC.

The count of this clonotype is one. The rearrangement joins TRBV13 to TRBJ2-5, with 11 bases lining up with TRBD1. Germline lookup yields CDR1 PRHDT and CDR2 FYEKMQ (reference sequence). After removal of 5 bases from V and 3 bases from J, the junction contained 11 bases not matched to a gene. The CDR3 length is 17 residues. CDR3 in amino acids: CASSAPGQGVLEETQYF. The CDR3 DNA follows: TGTGCCAGCAGCGCTCCGGGACAGGGGGTTTTAGAAGAGACCCAGTACTTC.

This clonotype was counted once. V is TRBV6-2 or TRBV6-3 and J is TRBJ2-7; no firm D call. The CDR3 runs to 12 residues. Germline V gives CDR1 MNHEY, CDR2 SVGEGT. V shed 8 bases and J shed 7 bases, with 15 bases lying between them. DNA of the CDR3: TGTGCCAGCTTCTCGAGCCCATGGGAGCAGTACTTC. Protein product: CASFSSPWEQYF.

The gene calls are TRBV19 and TRBJ1-5, with 7 bases that match TRBD1. Germline lookup yields CDR1 LNHDA and CDR2 SQIVND (reference sequence). The CDR3 covers 12 residues. The V and J ends lost 6 bases and 6 bases, in that order; junction bases with no gene match: 2. CDR3 in DNA: TGTGCCAGTAGGACAGGGTTTCAGCCCCAGCATTTT. Residues: CASRTGFQPQHF.

This chain connects TRBV7-8 to TRBJ2-7; D is unresolved. This CDR3 is built from 13 residues. Germline lookup yields CDR1 SGHVS and CDR2 FQNEAQ. Between the trimmed V and J ends, which lost 5 bases and 3 bases, there was a span of 11 bases. The CDR3 is CASSPGPGYEQYF. The CDR3 region has the DNA TGTGCCAGCAGCCCCGGGCCGGGCTACGAGCAGTACTTC.

The gene calls are TRBV27 and TRBJ2-3, with 7 nucleotides matching TRBD1. The CDR3 runs to 16 residues. V lost 5 bases to trimming and J lost 6 bases; unmatched junction nucleotides: 14. Germline V gene sequence: CDR1 MNHEY, CDR2 SMNVEV (reference sequence). The chain's CDR3 is CASSPPDRLRFDTQYF. CDR3 DNA: TGTGCCAGCAGTCCCCCGGACAGGTTACGGTTTGATACGCAGTATTTT.

This chain's CDR3 is CASSVGLTYEQYF. The CDR3 DNA sequence: TGTGCCAGCAGCGTAGGGCTCACCTACGAGCAGTACTTC. The chain joins TRBV9 to TRBJ2-7; D remains ambiguous. Trimming cost V 0 bases and J 2 bases, with 6 bases left between them. Germline lookup yields CDR1 SGDLS and CDR2 YYNGEE. CDR3 length: 13 residues.

This chain links TRBV15 with TRBJ1-1; D gene unclear. Germline assignment: CDR1 LNHNV and CDR2 YYDKDF (reference sequence). Trimming cost V 0 bases and J 1 base, with 12 bases left between them. The CDR3 has 16 residues. The CDR3 nucleotides are TGTGCCACCAGCAGAGAAGAAGGGTTTTCGAACACTGAAGCTTTCTTT. Translation: CATSREEGFSNTEAFF. The variable domain in full, completed from reference TRBV15 and TRBJ1-1, reads DAMVIQNPRYQVTQFGKPVTLSCSQTLNHNVMYWYQQKSSQAPKLLFHYYDKDFNNEADTPDNFQSRRPNTSFCFLDIRSPGLGDTAMYLCATSREEGFSNTEAFFGQGTRLTVV.

The CDR3 region is CASSLSTGWTTNEKLFF. The CDR3 DNA is TGTGCCAGCAGCCTATCGACAGGTTGGACAACTAATGAAAAACTGTTTTTT. V gene TRBV7-8 combines with J gene TRBJ1-4; a weak D match, TRBD1 (6 bases). V was pared by 5 bases and J by 0 bases, with 16 bases between. Germline V lookup: CDR1 SGHVS, CDR2 FQNEAQ. The CDR3 is made up of 17 amino acids.

This clonotype was counted a single time. This chain links TRBV19 with TRBJ1-1; the D is unclear. The CDR3 consists of 13 residues. Trimming took off 2 bases at V and 2 bases at J, with 6 bases between the two ends. CDR1 is LNHDA, CDR2 SQIVND, per germline (reference sequence). DNA of the CDR3: TGTGCCAGTAGTATAAACGGTAACACTGAAGCTTTCTTT. As protein: CASSINGNTEAFF.

This clonotype was counted a single time. The chain is built from TRBV5-1 and TRBJ2-4; tentative D call: TRBD2 (6 bases). This CDR3 region has 13 residues. Per the germline V gene, CDR1 is SGHRS and CDR2 is YFSETQ. V was shortened by 4 bases and J by 7 bases, with 12 bases between the two germline ends. CDR3 sequence (DNA): TGCGCCAGCAGCGGGGGGACCGAGAACATTCAGTACTTC. It yields the protein CASSGGTENIQYF.

The rearrangement joins TRBV6-1 to TRBJ2-1; 8 nucleotides agree with TRBD2. The germline V gene has CDR1 MNHNS and CDR2 SASEGT. Trimming at V came to 5 bases and at J to 2 bases, leaving 14 bases not matched to a gene. This CDR3 is 18 amino acids long. Here the CDR3 DNA reads TGTGCCAGCAGTCCAAGCCTCGGACTAGCATGGACCTACAATGAGCAGTTCTTC. Amino acids: CASSPSLGLAWTYNEQFF.

V and J are TRBV29-1 and TRBJ2-2; 7 positions agree with TRBD1. The CDR3 runs 15 residues. Germline V CDR1 and CDR2: SQVTM, ANQGSEA. Germline trimming cut 2 bases from V and 6 bases from J; bases unmatched to any gene: 9. The CDR3 DNA reads TGCAGCGTTGAAACACAGGGGCGACAGGCCGGGGAGCTGTTTTTT. This gives the protein CSVETQGRQAGELFF.

The V and J genes are TRBV4-2 and TRBJ2-7; D unresolved. CDR1 LGHNA and CDR2 YNFKEQ come from the germline V gene. V was pared by 0 bases and J by 7 bases, with 10 bases between. The CDR3 totals 13 residues. The CDR3: CASSQENFQEQYF. The CDR3 nucleotides are TGTGCCAGCAGCCAAGAGAACTTCCAGGAGCAGTACTTC.